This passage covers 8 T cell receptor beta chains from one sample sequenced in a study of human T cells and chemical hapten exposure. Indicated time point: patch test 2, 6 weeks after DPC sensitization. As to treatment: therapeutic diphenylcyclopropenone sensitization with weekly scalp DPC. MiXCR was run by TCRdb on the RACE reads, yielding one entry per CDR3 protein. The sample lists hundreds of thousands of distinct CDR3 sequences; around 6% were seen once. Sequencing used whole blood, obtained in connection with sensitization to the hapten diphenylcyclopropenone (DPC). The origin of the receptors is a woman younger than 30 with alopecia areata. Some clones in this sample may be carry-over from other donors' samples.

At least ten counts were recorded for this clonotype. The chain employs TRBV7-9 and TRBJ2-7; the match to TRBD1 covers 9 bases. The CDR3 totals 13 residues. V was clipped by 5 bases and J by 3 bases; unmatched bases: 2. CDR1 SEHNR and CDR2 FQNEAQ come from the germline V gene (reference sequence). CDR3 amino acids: CASSTGQGYEQYF. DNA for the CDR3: TGTGCCAGCAGCACGGGACAGGGCTACGAGCAGTACTTC.

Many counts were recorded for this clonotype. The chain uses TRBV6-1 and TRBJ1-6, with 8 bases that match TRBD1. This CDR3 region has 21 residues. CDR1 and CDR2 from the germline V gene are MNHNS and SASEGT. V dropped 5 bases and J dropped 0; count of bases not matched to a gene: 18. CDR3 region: CASSPNIPGGGFSSYNSPLHF. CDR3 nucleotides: TGTGCCAGCAGTCCAAACATCCCAGGGGGCGGATTCAGCTCCTATAATTCACCCCTCCACTTT.

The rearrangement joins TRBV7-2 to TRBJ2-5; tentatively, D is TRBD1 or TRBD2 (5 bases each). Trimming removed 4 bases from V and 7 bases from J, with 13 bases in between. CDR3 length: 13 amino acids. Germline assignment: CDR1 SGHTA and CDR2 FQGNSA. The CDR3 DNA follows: TGTGCCAGCAGCTCCCCGGGGCCGCCGACCCAGTACTTC. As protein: CASSSPGPPTQYF. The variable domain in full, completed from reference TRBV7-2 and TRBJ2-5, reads GAGVSQSPSNKVTEKGKDVELRCDPISGHTALYWYRQSLGQGLEFLIYFQGNSAPDKSGLPSDRFSAERTGGSVSTLTIQRTQQEDSAVYLCASSSPGPPTQYFGPGTRLLVL.

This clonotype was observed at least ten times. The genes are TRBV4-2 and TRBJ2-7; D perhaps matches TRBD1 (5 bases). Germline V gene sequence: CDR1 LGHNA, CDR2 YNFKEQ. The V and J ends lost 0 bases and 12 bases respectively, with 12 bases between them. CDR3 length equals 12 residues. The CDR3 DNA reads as TGTGCCAGCAGCCAAGATGGGGCAGGGCGGTACTTC. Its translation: CASSQDGAGRYF.

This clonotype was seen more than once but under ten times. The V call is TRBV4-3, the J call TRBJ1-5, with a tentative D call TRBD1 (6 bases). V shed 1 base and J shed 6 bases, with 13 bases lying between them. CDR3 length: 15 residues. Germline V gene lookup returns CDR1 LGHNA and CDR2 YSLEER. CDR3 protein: CASSQVTGHGQPQHF. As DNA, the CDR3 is TGCGCCAGCAGCCAAGTAACAGGGCACGGTCAGCCCCAGCATTTT.

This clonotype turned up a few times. The CDR3 nucleotides are TGTGCCAGCTCGCAGGCGGGGGGAAATGGAAACACCATATATTTT. Residues: CASSQAGGNGNTIYF. The rearrangement uses TRBV18 and TRBJ1-3, with D perhaps matching TRBD1 (5 bases). Germline assignment: CDR1 KGHSH and CDR2 LQKENI. V dropped 6 bases and J dropped 3 bases, with 15 bases sitting between them. This CDR3 contains 15 residues.

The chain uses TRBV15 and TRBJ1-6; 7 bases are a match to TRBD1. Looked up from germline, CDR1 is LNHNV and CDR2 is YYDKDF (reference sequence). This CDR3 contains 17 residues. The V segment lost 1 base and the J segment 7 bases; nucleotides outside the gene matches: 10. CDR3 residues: CATSRAPQGPQNSPLHF. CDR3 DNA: TGTGCCACCAGCAGAGCCCCACAGGGGCCTCAAAATTCACCCCTCCACTTT.

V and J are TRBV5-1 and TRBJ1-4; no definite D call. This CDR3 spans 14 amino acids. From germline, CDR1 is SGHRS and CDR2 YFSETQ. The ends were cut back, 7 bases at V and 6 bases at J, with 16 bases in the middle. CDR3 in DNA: TGCGCCAGCTCGACCCTATTGGCGGATGAAAAACTGTTTTTT. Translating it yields CASSTLLADEKLFF.